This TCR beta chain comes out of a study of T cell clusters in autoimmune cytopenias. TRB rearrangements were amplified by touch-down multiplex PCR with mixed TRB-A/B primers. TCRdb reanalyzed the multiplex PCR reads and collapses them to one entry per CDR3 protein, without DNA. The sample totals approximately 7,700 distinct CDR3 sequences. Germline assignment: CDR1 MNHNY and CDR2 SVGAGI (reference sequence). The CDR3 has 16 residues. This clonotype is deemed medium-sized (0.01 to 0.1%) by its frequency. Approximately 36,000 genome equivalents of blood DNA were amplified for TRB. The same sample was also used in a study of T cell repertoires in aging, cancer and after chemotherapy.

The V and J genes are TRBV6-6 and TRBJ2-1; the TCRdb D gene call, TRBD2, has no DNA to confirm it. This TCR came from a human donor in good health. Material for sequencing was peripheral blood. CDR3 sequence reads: CASSSSPGLDYNEQFF.